This T cell receptor (beta chain) was observed in a study of CD8 T cells in ankylosing spondylitis. Trimming took 5 bases from V and 1 from J, leaving 20 bases between them. Germline V lookup: CDR1 DFQATT, CDR2 SNEGSKA (reference sequence). The CDR3 is made up of 16 amino acids. This clonotype was seen repeatedly, ten times or more. Via MiXCR, TCRdb re-called the 5' RACE reads, giving one row per CDR3 protein. The sample has approximately 220,000 distinct CDR3 sequences; approximately 24% are singletons. This receptor was obtained from a male donor with ankylosing spondylitis or in good health (not recorded which). What was sequenced was blood, either unsorted or a sorted T cell fraction (not recorded which). The chain links TRBV20-1 to TRBJ1-1, with D possibly TRBD1 on 6 matching bases. CDR3 bases: TGCAGTGCTTCACGGCTAGTACAGGGAGCGAACACTGAAGCTTTCTTT. This translates into CSASRLVQGANTEAFF.